This record covers a single T cell receptor beta chain. No antigen is known for it. The data are from a study of beta chain features in type 1 diabetes. Turning to the study itself: Patients did not differ from healthy donors in age, gender or cell yield. Study-wide results and limits: Patients with Type 1 diabetes showed moderately but significantly shorter TCRB CDR3s in all four CD4+ subsets.

Purity exceeded 95% in all sorted populations. The whole isolated RNA underwent reverse transcription, so sequencing captured expressed TCRB transcripts. Only in-frame clones appear in the TCRdb table, and some are missing; sequencing was by immunoSEQ multiplex PCR. The sample has tens of thousands of clones, roughly half seen once. What was sequenced was central memory CD4+ T cells from blood. This TCR derives from a man in his thirties or forties with type 1 diabetes.

CDR3 DNA: TGTGCCAGCAGTCGGGAAACTAGGAACGAGCAGTACTTC. Translation: CASSRETRNEQYF. V gene TRBV2 combines with J gene TRBJ2-7; a weak D match, TRBD2 (5 bases). The germline CDR1 and CDR2 sequences are SNHLY and FYNNEI. The V end lost 5 bases, the J end lost 5 bases, and 13 bases lay between the germline ends. This CDR3 spans 13 amino acids. The entire variable domain, with the rest obtained from reference TRBV2 and TRBJ2-7, is as follows: EPEVTQTPSHQVTQMGQEVILRCVPISNHLYFYWYRQILGQKVEFLVSFYNNEISEKSEIFDDQFSVERPDGSNFTLKIRSTKLEDSAMYFCASSRETRNEQYFGPGTRLTVT.